This T cell receptor (beta chain) was profiled in a study of T cell responses to AZD1222 COVID-19 vaccine. Clones were read by immunoSEQ multiplex PCR, and TCRdb kept only the in-frame ones, dropping some. The table lists 140,000 to 150,000 clones, around 84% of them singletons. General study findings and limits: A mostly white British donor set with more females was recruited, and clonal diversity was possibly underestimated. CD4 TCRs linked to vaccination spanned spike, dominating at 160-218 and 743-854. Following two doses of AZD1222, Spike-specific TCR breadth and depth rose.

Trimming removed 4 bases at V and 3 bases at J, with 13 bases between. Germline loops: CDR1 SEHNR, CDR2 FQNEAQ (reference sequence). The CDR3 is 14 amino acids. This clone was seen a single time. Its antigen is undetermined. This sequence originates from an adult who received the AZD1222 COVID-19 vaccine. Sequences were derived from peripheral blood, sampled 28 days after the second AZD1222 dose. The chain joins TRBV7-9 to TRBJ2-7; D is unclear. CDR3 nucleotide sequence: TGTGCCAGCAGCTCCGTAACAGTGGACTACGAGCAGTACTTC. It codes for CASSSVTVDYEQYF.